Below are 30 T cell receptor beta chains sequenced from a single sample in a study of low-dose radiotherapy and immunotherapy resistance in tumors. Alpha- and beta-chain coverage of first-strand cDNA came from TRAV- and TRBV-specific primers. The authors amplified TCRs for approximately 18 PCR cycles with a constant-region primer and a V-primer adapter. One entry per CDR3 protein, called by TCRdb with MiXCR from the reads. The sample contains approximately 7,200 distinct CDR3 sequences, around 83% of which appear only once. These receptor sequences come from a human donor with advanced metastatic prostate, ovarian, gallbladder or colorectal cancer (not recorded which). This table probably holds off-target reads from a library built for another chain.

The chain employs TRBV13 and TRBJ2-3; possibly TRBD2 for D (6 bases). Germline CDR1 and CDR2: PRHDT and FYEKMQ (reference sequence). This CDR3 contains 15 residues. Trimming removed 1 base at V and 1 base at J, with 9 bases between. The CDR3 loop is CASSLEREGTDTQYF. The CDR3 DNA sequence: TGTGCCAGCAGCTTAGAGAGGGAGGGCACAGATACGCAGTATTTT.

The chain combines TRBV6-6 with TRBJ2-7; D call uncertain. V was cut by 2 bases and J by 4 bases, with 6 bases left in between. This CDR3 comprises 12 residues. Per germline, CDR1 MNHNY and CDR2 SVGAGI (reference sequence). The DNA for the CDR3 is TGTGCCAGCAGTTACGGGGAATACGAGCAGTACTTC. It codes for CASSYGEYEQYF.

This chain joins TRBV30 and TRBJ2-3; unclear D gene. Trimming left V 4 bases short and J 7 bases short, with 12 bases between. This CDR3 is built from 12 residues. Germline-derived CDR1 and CDR2 are GTSNPN and SVGIG (reference sequence). The CDR3 region has the DNA TGTGCCTGGACCCGGGCAAGCCATACGCAGTATTTT. This gives the protein CAWTRASHTQYF.

As for this clonotype: At one of its ends the junction is not consistent with the germline gene, which may arise from a read error. The gene calls are TRBV7-6 and TRBJ1-3; 9 bases agree with TRBD1. This CDR3 is built from 17 residues. Germline CDR1 is SGHVS and CDR2 is FNYEAQ. The CDR3 DNA follows: TGTGCCAACAGCTTTACCGGGACAGGGCACACTGGAAACACCATATATTTT. Its translation: CANSFTGTGHTGNTIYF.

The J gene is TRBJ2-7, the V gene TRBV18; possibly TRBD1 for D (6 bases). The germline V gene encodes CDR1 KGHSH and CDR2 LQKENI. V gave up 3 bases and J gave up 9 bases, with 21 bases separating them. CDR3 length equals 15 residues. CDR3 DNA sequence: TGTGCCAGCTCACCCTCCCCGATACAGGGCCGAGGGCAGTACTTC. Its protein product is CASSPSPIQGRGQYF.

The V call is TRBV15, the J call TRBJ2-3, with D unresolved. Germline assignment: CDR1 LNHNV and CDR2 YYDKDF (reference sequence). Trimming took off 0 bases at V and 2 bases at J, with 9 bases between the two ends. The CDR3 contains 15 residues. The CDR3 region has the DNA TGTGCCACCAGCAGAGACTCAGACCTCACAGATACGCAGTATTTT. It codes for CATSRDSDLTDTQYF. The variable domain in full, with the rest retrieved from reference TRBV15 and TRBJ2-3, is DAMVIQNPRYQVTQFGKPVTLSCSQTLNHNVMYWYQQKSSQAPKLLFHYYDKDFNNEADTPDNFQSRRPNTSFCFLDIRSPGLGDTAMYLCATSRDSDLTDTQYFGPGTRLTVL.

The V and J genes are TRBV3-1 and TRBJ2-5, with TRBD1 as a possible D gene (6 bases). V was cut by 4 bases and J by 0 bases, with 12 bases left in between. CDR3 length equals 15 residues. Germline loops: CDR1 LGHDT, CDR2 YNNKEL (reference sequence). CDR3 sequence reads: CASSRGGGHQETQYF. DNA for the CDR3: TGTGCCAGCAGCCGTGGTGGGGGCCACCAAGAGACCCAGTACTTC.

V gene TRBV20-1 combines with J gene TRBJ1-4, with D possibly matching TRBD1 (6 bases). Trimming took 0 bases from V and 8 from J, leaving 28 bases between them. The CDR3 contains 19 residues. Germline CDR1 DFQATT, CDR2 SNEGSKA (reference sequence). The CDR3 nucleotides are TGCAGTGCTAGAGACCTAACGGGGGGCTGGGCGGGTCTATCCGAAAAACTGTTTTTT. Its translation is CSARDLTGGWAGLSEKLFF.

This rearrangement joins TRBV5-1 to TRBJ2-1; TRBD1 agrees at 11 bases. The CDR3 covers 14 residues. Trimming at V came to 4 bases and at J to 7 bases, leaving 4 bases not matched to a gene. Germline values: CDR1 SGHRS, CDR2 YFSETQ. CDR3 in DNA: TGCGCCAGCAGCACCGGGACAGGGGGGAATGAGCAGTTCTTC. This gives the protein CASSTGTGGNEQFF.

This rearrangement joins TRBV19 to TRBJ1-5; D call uncertain. Trimming stripped 3 bases from V and 4 bases from J, with 7 bases between. The CDR3 totals 13 residues. Germline CDR1 is LNHDA and CDR2 is SQIVND (reference sequence). CDR3 coding DNA: TGTGCCAGTAGTATCCTTTTAAATCAGCCCCAGCATTTT. Its translation: CASSILLNQPQHF.

The chain recombines TRBV7-9 with TRBJ2-1; a weak D match, TRBD2 (5 bases). CDR1 and CDR2 (germline): SEHNR, FQNEAQ (reference sequence). The CDR3 has 14 residues. Trimming cost V 5 bases and J 1 base, with 9 bases left between them. As DNA, the CDR3 is TGTGCCAGCAGCAGAGCGGTTTCCTACAATGAGCAGTTCTTC. Amino acid sequence: CASSRAVSYNEQFF. Based on the CDR3 plus reference TRBV7-9 and TRBJ2-1, the full variable domain is DTGVSQNPRHKITKRGQNVTFRCDPISEHNRLYWYRQTLGQGPEFLTYFQNEAQLEKSRLLSDRFSAERPKGSFSTLEIQRTEQGDSAMYLCASSRAVSYNEQFFGPGTRLTVL.

This sequence joins TRBV10-3 and TRBJ2-1, with 8 bases identical to TRBD2. The junction had 8 bases not matched to a gene; V was cut back by 2 bases and J by 5 bases. This CDR3 is built from 16 residues. Germline V gives CDR1 ENHRY, CDR2 SYGVKD. The CDR3: CAISEGFGRGDNEQFF. CDR3 DNA: TGTGCCATCAGTGAGGGCTTCGGGCGGGGGGACAATGAGCAGTTCTTC.

The V gene is TRBV19, the J gene TRBJ1-5; D is perhaps TRBD1 (5 bases). CDR1 LNHDA and CDR2 SQIVND come from the germline V gene (reference sequence). Between the trimmed V and J ends, which lost 11 bases and 3 bases, there was a span of 14 bases. The CDR3 has 13 amino acids. CDR3 loop: CAASSGYNQPQHF. The CDR3 coding sequence is TGTGCCGCCTCCTCAGGGTACAATCAGCCCCAGCATTTT.

The rearrangement uses TRBV9 and TRBJ2-7, with a tentative D call TRBD1 (7 bases). The CDR3 contains 14 residues. V was clipped by 2 bases and J by 6 bases, with 15 bases between them. The germline V gene has CDR1 SGDLS and CDR2 YYNGEE. The DNA of the CDR3 is TGTGCCAGCAGCGTTTTTGTGCAGGGGGGCGAGCAGTACTTC. This gives the protein CASSVFVQGGEQYF.

In this sample, this clonotype turned up once. This sequence joins TRBV6-5 and TRBJ2-3; 9 bases line up with TRBD2. CDR1 and CDR2 from the germline V gene are MNHEY and SVGAGI. The CDR3 has 15 amino acids. The V segment lost 6 bases and the J segment 4 bases; nucleotides outside the gene matches: 8. The CDR3 here is CASSRGLAGADTQYF. The CDR3 bases are TGTGCCAGCAGCCGGGGACTAGCAGGGGCAGATACGCAGTATTTT.

The chain combines TRBV19 with TRBJ2-1, with D possibly TRBD1 on 5 matching bases. CDR1 is LNHDA and CDR2 is SQIVND in the germline V gene (reference sequence). The CDR3 runs 12 residues. With 3 bases removed from V and 7 bases from J, the gap between germline ends came to 7 bases. Here the CDR3 DNA reads TGTGCCAGTAGTATGCAGGGAAATGAGCAGTTCTTC. It is translated as CASSMQGNEQFF.

The chain is built from TRBV7-9 and TRBJ2-5, with D tentatively TRBD2 (6 bases). Germline CDR1 reads SEHNR; CDR2 reads FQNEAQ (reference sequence). The CDR3 extends over 15 amino acids. V was trimmed by 5 bases and J by 4 bases, leaving 17 bases between them. In DNA, the CDR3 is TGTGCCAGCAGCCCTCGACTAGAAAGAAGAGAGACCCAGTACTTC. This gives the protein CASSPRLERRETQYF.

This clonotype was counted once. The gene calls are TRBV19 and TRBJ1-2; D gene ambiguous. The CDR3 runs to 16 residues. Per germline, CDR1 LNHDA and CDR2 SQIVND (reference sequence). The ends were cut back, 3 bases at V and 8 bases at J, with 22 bases in the middle. The CDR3 bases are TGTGCCAGTAGTATTCATACTCCAGTGCTGGGAGGAGGCTACACCTTC. Protein product: CASSIHTPVLGGGYTF.

The gene calls are TRBV5-5 and TRBJ1-2, with D unresolved. V was shortened by 0 bases and J by 7 bases, with 10 bases between the two germline ends. The CDR3 runs 13 residues. Germline CDR1 and CDR2: SGHKS and YYEKEE (reference sequence). The CDR3 loop is CASSLEAGPGYTF. The CDR3 DNA sequence: TGTGCCAGCAGCTTGGAGGCGGGTCCTGGCTACACCTTC.

This clonotype occurred once. The gene calls are TRBV7-8 and TRBJ2-5, with D possibly being TRBD1 (5 bases). CDR3 length equals 16 residues. Trimming removed 0 bases at V and 5 bases at J, with 16 bases between. Per germline, CDR1 SGHVS and CDR2 FQNEAQ. CDR3 DNA sequence: TGTGCCAGCAGCTTAGCGCTAGGTTTCAAGGGGGAGACCCAGTACTTC. Protein product: CASSLALGFKGETQYF. Complete variable domain (other parts from reference TRBV7-8 and TRBJ2-5): GAGVSQSPRYKVAKRGQDVALRCDPISGHVSLFWYQQALGQGPEFLTYFQNEAQLDKSGLPSDRFFAERPEGSVSTLKIQRTQQEDSAVYLCASSLALGFKGETQYFGPGTRLLVL.

The V gene is TRBV19, the J gene TRBJ2-7; D remains ambiguous. The CDR3 loop spans 13 amino acids. Germline CDR1 is LNHDA and CDR2 is SQIVND (reference sequence). V dropped 4 bases and J dropped 1 base, with 8 bases sitting between them. CDR3 nucleotides: TGTGCCAGTAGTACTCCCTCTTCCTACGAGCAGTACTTC. It yields the protein CASSTPSSYEQYF.

This clonotype came up a few times. This chain joins TRBV5-1 and TRBJ1-1; D gene unclear. Germline loops: CDR1 SGHRS, CDR2 YFSETQ. The CDR3 covers 15 residues. Trimming cost V 0 bases and J 0 bases, with 9 bases left between them. The CDR3 is CASSLESTMNTEAFF. The CDR3 region has the DNA TGCGCCAGCAGCTTGGAGAGTACCATGAACACTGAAGCTTTCTTT.

This clonotype was found a few times. V usage is TRBV12-3 or TRBV12-4 and J usage is TRBJ2-5, with D tentatively TRBD1 or TRBD2 (5 bases each). The CDR3 is 14 residues long. Trimming cost V 5 bases and J 5 bases, with 15 bases left between them. CDR3 in amino acids: CASSGDQRGETQYF. The DNA of the CDR3 is TGTGCCAGCAGTGGGGACCAACGCGGGGAGACCCAGTACTTC.

The gene calls are TRBV5-4 and TRBJ1-1; D may be TRBD1 (5 bases). Germline CDR1 reads SGHNT; CDR2 reads YYREEE (reference sequence). Between the trimmed V and J ends, which lost 0 bases and 8 bases, there was a span of 20 bases. The CDR3 loop spans 16 amino acids. The CDR3 DNA reads as TGTGCCAGCAGCTTGGGGGGGGGACGCGGCACTCGAGAAGCTTTCTTT. Amino acid sequence: CASSLGGGRGTREAFF.

The chain couples TRBV14 to TRBJ2-1; D gene uncertain. V was cut by 4 bases and J by 6 bases, with 13 bases left in between. Germline V CDR1 and CDR2: SGHDN, FVKESK. The CDR3 totals 14 residues. In DNA form, the CDR3 reads TGTGCCAGCAGCCTCCGGGTCCGTCCCAATGAGCAGTTCTTC. Its translation: CASSLRVRPNEQFF.

This clonotype was seen more than once but under ten times. V is TRBV14 and J is TRBJ2-5; no firm D call. CDR3 length: 16 amino acids. With 0 bases removed from V and 5 bases from J, the gap between germline ends came to 16 bases. CDR1 and CDR2 (germline): SGHDN, FVKESK. This CDR3 is CASSQDLGIPEETQYF. CDR3 sequence (DNA): TGTGCCAGCAGCCAAGATCTGGGGATCCCAGAGGAGACCCAGTACTTC.

This clonotype was seen once. V and J are TRBV19 and TRBJ1-6; D possibly corresponds to TRBD1 (5 bases). The CDR3 sequence is 14 residues long. V shed 6 bases and J shed 9 bases, with 15 bases lying between them. Germline assignment: CDR1 LNHDA and CDR2 SQIVND (reference sequence). The CDR3 DNA is TGTGCCAGTAGCCTGGGGGGTCTAGCTTCACCCCTCCACTTT. Translation gives CASSLGGLASPLHF.

In DNA, the CDR3 is TGTGCCAGCAGTTTGGGGTTGCCCTCGGCGGATACGCAGTATTTT. Protein sequence: CASSLGLPSADTQYF. V is TRBV6-2 or TRBV6-3 and J is TRBJ2-3, with unresolved D. The CDR3 is 15 residues long. Germline-derived CDR1 and CDR2 are MNHEY and SVGEGT. Trimming left V 4 bases short and J 6 bases short, with 17 bases between.

The chain joins TRBV12-3 or TRBV12-4 to TRBJ1-5; D gene ambiguous. This CDR3 spans 12 amino acids. V lost 2 bases, J lost 5 bases, and 4 bases lay in between. The CDR3 DNA reads as TGTGCCAGCAGTTTAAGCGATCAGCCCCAGCATTTT. Translated, it gives CASSLSDQPQHF.

The CDR3 DNA sequence: TGTGCCATCAGTGAGGGGCGGTTCACAGATACGCAGTATTTT. Its protein product is CAISEGRFTDTQYF. This rearrangement joins TRBV10-3 to TRBJ2-3; D gene ambiguous. The CDR3 consists of 14 residues. V lost 2 bases and J 2 bases, leaving 8 bases between the germline ends. Looked up from germline, CDR1 is ENHRY and CDR2 is SYGVKD.